These 19 T cell receptor beta chains originate from one sample sequenced in a study of T cell changes during pregnancy in multiple sclerosis. Clones were read by immunoSEQ multiplex PCR, and TCRdb kept only the in-frame ones, dropping some. The sample lists roughly 110,000 clones, 85% to 95% seen once, with less than 2% in the top ten. The material sequenced was peripheral blood, taken after pregnancy. The receptors stem from a female donor with multiple sclerosis, enrolled in a pregnancy study.

The chain recombines TRBV2 with TRBJ1-4; 7 bases align to TRBD1. V lost 7 bases to trimming and J lost 7 bases; unmatched junction nucleotides: 12. The CDR3 spans 15 residues. The germline V gene has CDR1 SNHLY and CDR2 FYNNEI. The CDR3 nucleotides read TGTGCCAGCAAAGAGGGCACAGGGGCTCGTGAAAAACTGTTTTTT. This translates into CASKEGTGAREKLFF.

This sequence joins TRBV5-4 and TRBJ2-5; maybe TRBD1 (6 bases). This CDR3 has 13 amino acids. The ends were cut back, 3 bases at V and 4 bases at J, with 10 bases in the middle. Germline assignment: CDR1 SGHNT and CDR2 YYREEE (reference sequence). Here the CDR3 DNA reads TGTGCCAGCAGCTCCGGACAGCTAGAGACCCAGTACTTC. This codes for CASSSGQLETQYF.

The rearrangement links TRBV10-3 to TRBJ2-5; D is ambiguous. The germline gives CDR1 ENHRY, CDR2 SYGVKD. The V gene lost 8 bases and the J gene lost 2 bases, with 12 bases spanning the gap. The CDR3 is 13 residues long. CDR3 region: CAIGQAPQETQYF. CDR3 nucleotide sequence: TGTGCCATCGGGCAGGCCCCTCAAGAGACCCAGTACTTC.

The V call is TRBV15, the J call TRBJ2-2, with TRBD1 matching over 7 bases. The length of the CDR3 is 16 residues. The trim removed 2 bases at V and 6 bases at J, leaving 9 bases unmatched. Looked up from germline, CDR1 is LNHNV and CDR2 is YYDKDF (reference sequence). The CDR3 coding sequence is TGTGCCACCAGCAGACTGAATTTAAGGGGGCCCGGGGAGCTGTTTTTT. The encoded protein is CATSRLNLRGPGELFF.

CDR3 region: CASSLDSSSGNTIYF. The CDR3 DNA sequence: TGTGCCAGCAGCTTAGACTCTAGCTCTGGAAACACCATATATTTT. The rearrangement joins TRBV11-2 to TRBJ1-3, with no clear D. Trimming pared 0 bases from V and 0 bases from J, leaving 6 bases between. CDR3 size: 15 residues. Germline V gene data show CDR1 as SGHAT and CDR2 as FQNNGV. The whole variable domain, remainder taken from reference TRBV11-2 and TRBJ1-3, is EAGVAQSPRYKIIEKRQSVAFWCNPISGHATLYWYQQILGQGPKLLIQFQNNGVVDDSQLPKDRFSAERLKGVDSTLKIQPAKLEDSAVYLCASSLDSSSGNTIYFGEGSWLTVV.

The chain employs TRBV10-1 and TRBJ2-1; TRBD2 matches at 9 bases. Trimming removed 6 bases from V and 6 bases from J; junction bases left unmatched: 6. The germline gives CDR1 WNHNN, CDR2 SYGVQD (reference sequence). The CDR3 has 14 amino acids. In DNA, the CDR3 is TGCGCCAGCAGCTCGACTAGCGGTTCCAATGAGCAGTTCTTC. Translation: CASSSTSGSNEQFF.

This clone was detected once. CDR3 DNA: TGTGCCAGTAGTGGGACTAGCGGGAGGCACAATGAGCAGTTCTTC. Protein product: CASSGTSGRHNEQFF. The rearrangement links TRBV19 to TRBJ2-1, with 15 bases identical to TRBD2. J gave up 5 bases and V 5 bases, and 1 base lay outside the gene matches. The CDR3 length is 15 residues. The germline CDR1 and CDR2 sequences are LNHDA and SQIVND (reference sequence).

This chain connects TRBV2 to TRBJ1-4; TRBD1 aligns across 7 bases. The V segment lost 6 bases and the J segment 5 bases; nucleotides outside the gene matches: 6. Per germline, CDR1 SNHLY and CDR2 FYNNEI. The CDR3 is 14 residues long. This CDR3 is CASSTGTDNEKLFF. The CDR3 nucleotides are TGTGCCAGCAGCACCGGGACAGACAATGAAAAACTGTTTTTT.

The rearrangement joins TRBV30 to TRBJ1-3, with TRBD1 matching 8 bases. Germline CDR1 and CDR2: GTSNPN and SVGIG (reference sequence). The CDR3 spans 16 residues. V shed 5 bases, J shed 0 bases, and the junction held 9 bases outside the gene matches. The CDR3 loop reads CAWARGDRSSGNTIYF. The CDR3 nucleotides read TGTGCCTGGGCCAGGGGGGACAGGTCCTCTGGAAACACCATATATTTT.

This sequence joins TRBV28 and TRBJ1-2; TRBD1 matches 7 bases. Trimming removed 5 bases from V and 7 bases from J; junction bases left unmatched: 16. The CDR3 contains 16 residues. Germline assignment: CDR1 MDHEN and CDR2 SYDVKM. CDR3 sequence reads: CASSGQAGWGAGGYTF. The CDR3 nucleotides are TGTGCCAGCAGTGGACAGGCTGGTTGGGGGGCAGGTGGCTACACCTTC.

The J gene is TRBJ1-3, the V gene TRBV5-1; D might be TRBD1 (6 bases). Deletions cut 5 bases from V and 0 bases from J, with 18 bases between. From germline, CDR1 is SGHRS and CDR2 YFSETQ. The CDR3 sequence is 17 residues long. Here the CDR3 reads CASRPFGQTLSGNTIYF. The CDR3 DNA sequence: TGCGCCAGCAGACCCTTTGGACAGACCCTCTCTGGAAACACCATATATTTT. The variable domain in full, with the rest retrieved from reference TRBV5-1 and TRBJ1-3, is KAGVTQTPRYLIKTRGQQVTLSCSPISGHRSVSWYQQTPGQGLQFLFEYFSETQRNKGNFPGRFSGRQFSNSRSEMNVSTLELGDSALYLCASRPFGQTLSGNTIYFGEGSWLTVV.

CDR3 residues: CASSPGLSGEQFF. Written as DNA, the CDR3 is TGCGCCAGCAGCCCGGGTCTTTCGGGGGAGCAGTTCTTC. The J gene is TRBJ2-1, the V gene TRBV4-1; D is possibly TRBD2 (5 bases). V was cut by 4 bases and J by 10 bases, with 14 bases left in between. Germline CDR1 and CDR2: MGHRA and YSYEKL. The CDR3 covers 13 residues.

For the CDR3, the DNA is TGTGCCAGCAGCTTATCACCAGGCTACGAGCAGTACTTC. This encodes CASSLSPGYEQYF. This chain links TRBV7-6 with TRBJ2-7, with no clear D. This CDR3 spans 13 amino acids. With 2 bases removed from V and 3 bases from J, the gap between germline ends came to 8 bases. Germline CDR1 is SGHVS and CDR2 is FNYEAQ.

This chain links TRBV7-2 with TRBJ2-6; maybe TRBD2 (6 bases). This CDR3 spans 16 amino acids. From germline, CDR1 is SGHTA and CDR2 FQGNSA. The V end lost 5 bases, the J end lost 4 bases, and 15 bases lay between the germline ends. The CDR3 spells CASSLSSGDGANVLTF. Here the CDR3 DNA reads TGTGCCAGCAGCCTCTCGTCGGGGGACGGGGCCAACGTCCTGACTTTC.

This clone has just a few counts. V and J are TRBV29-1 and TRBJ1-1; D might be TRBD1 (5 bases). Germline V lookup: CDR1 SQVTM, CDR2 ANQGSEA. The CDR3 extends over 12 amino acids. Trimming shortened V by 7 bases and J by 5 bases, and 14 bases separated the two germline ends. CDR3 amino acids: CSASEGNTEAFF. CDR3 coding DNA: TGCAGCGCCTCGGAGGGGAATACTGAAGCTTTCTTT.

V and J are TRBV18 and TRBJ2-7; D call uncertain. Germline V gene data show CDR1 as KGHSH and CDR2 as LQKENI. The CDR3 runs to 12 residues. Trimming took off 3 bases at V and 2 bases at J, with 5 bases between the two ends. In DNA, the CDR3 is TGTGCCAGCTCACCGACAACCTACGAGCAGTACTTC. It codes for CASSPTTYEQYF.

The chain has TRBV7-9 and TRBJ1-4; no firm D call. V gave up 0 bases and J gave up 0 bases, with 5 bases separating them. CDR3 size: 15 residues. The V gene's germline CDR1 is SEHNR and CDR2 FQNEAQ (reference sequence). The CDR3: CASSLARATNEKLFF. Written as DNA, the CDR3 is TGTGCCAGCAGCTTAGCTCGGGCAACTAATGAAAAACTGTTTTTT.

The chain employs TRBV19 and TRBJ2-1, with a tentative D call TRBD1 (6 bases). Looked up from germline, CDR1 is LNHDA and CDR2 is SQIVND (reference sequence). The CDR3 has 15 amino acids. V was cut by 3 bases and J by 6 bases, with 15 bases left in between. CDR3 DNA sequence: TGTGCCAGTAGTATCCGGCAGGGGTGGCGCAATGAGCAGTTCTTC. It encodes CASSIRQGWRNEQFF.

The rearrangement links TRBV6-1 to TRBJ2-7; tentatively, D is TRBD1 (6 bases). The CDR3 is made up of 14 amino acids. The germline CDR1 and CDR2 sequences are MNHNS and SASEGT. V was shortened by 2 bases and J by 3 bases, with 11 bases between the two germline ends. Written as DNA, the CDR3 is TGTGCCAGCAGTGAATACAGGGAAGACTACGAGCAGTACTTC. Amino acids: CASSEYREDYEQYF.